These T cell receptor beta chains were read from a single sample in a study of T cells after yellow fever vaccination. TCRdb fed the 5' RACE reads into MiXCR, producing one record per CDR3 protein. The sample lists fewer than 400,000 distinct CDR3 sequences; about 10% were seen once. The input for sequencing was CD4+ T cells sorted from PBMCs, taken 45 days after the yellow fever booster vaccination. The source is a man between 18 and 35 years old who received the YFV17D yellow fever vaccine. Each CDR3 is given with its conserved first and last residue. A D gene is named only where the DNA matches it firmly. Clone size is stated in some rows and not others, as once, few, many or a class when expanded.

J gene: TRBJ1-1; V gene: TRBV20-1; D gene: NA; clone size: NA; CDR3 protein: CSAREGGSSNTEAFF; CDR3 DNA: TGCAGTGCTAGAGAAGGGGGGAGTTCGAACACTGAAGCTTTCTTT
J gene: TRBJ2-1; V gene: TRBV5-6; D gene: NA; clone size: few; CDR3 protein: CASSRQYSYNEQFF; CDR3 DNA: TGTGCCAGCAGCCGACAGTACTCCTACAATGAGCAGTTCTTC
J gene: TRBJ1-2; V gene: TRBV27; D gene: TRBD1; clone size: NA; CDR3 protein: CASSPADRAYGYTF; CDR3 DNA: TGTGCCAGCAGTCCTGCCGACAGGGCATACGGCTACACCTTC
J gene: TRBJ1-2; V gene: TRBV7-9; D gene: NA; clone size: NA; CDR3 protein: CASSGGHGYTF; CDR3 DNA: TGTGCCAGCAGCGGAGGACACGGCTACACCTTC
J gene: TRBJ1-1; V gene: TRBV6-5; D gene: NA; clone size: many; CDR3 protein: CASSLMGNTEAFF; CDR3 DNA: TGTGCCAGCAGCCTTATGGGGAACACTGAAGCTTTCTTT
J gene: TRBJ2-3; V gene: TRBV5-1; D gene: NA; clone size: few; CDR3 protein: CASRGTSWTADTQYF; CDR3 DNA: TGCGCCAGCAGAGGGACGTCGTGGACGGCAGATACGCAGTATTTT
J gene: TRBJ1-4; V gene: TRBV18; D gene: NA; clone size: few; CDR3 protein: CASSPITTNEKLFF; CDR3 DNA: TGTGCCAGCTCACCAATTACAACTAATGAAAAACTGTTTTTT
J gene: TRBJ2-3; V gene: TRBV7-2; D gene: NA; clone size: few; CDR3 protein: CASRHAVAGTSTDTQYF; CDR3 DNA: TGTGCCAGCCGACATGCGGTGGCGGGGACAAGCACAGATACGCAGTATTTT
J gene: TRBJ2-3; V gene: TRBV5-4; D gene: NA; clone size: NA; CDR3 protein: CASSVRTTDTQYF; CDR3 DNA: TGTGCCAGCAGCGTTAGAACCACAGATACGCAGTATTTT
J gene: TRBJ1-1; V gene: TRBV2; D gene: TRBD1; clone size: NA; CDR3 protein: CASRYGGQGRTEAFF; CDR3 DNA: TGTGCCAGCAGATACGGGGGACAGGGTCGGACTGAAGCTTTCTTT
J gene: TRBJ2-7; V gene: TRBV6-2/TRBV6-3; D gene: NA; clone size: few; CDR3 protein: CASSPQGAAEQYF; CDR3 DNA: TGTGCCAGCAGTCCCCAGGGTGCGGCTGAGCAGTACTTC
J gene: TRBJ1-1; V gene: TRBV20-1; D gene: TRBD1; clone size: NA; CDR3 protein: CSAQGDMNTEAFF; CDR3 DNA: TGCAGTGCCCAGGGGGACATGAACACTGAAGCTTTCTTT
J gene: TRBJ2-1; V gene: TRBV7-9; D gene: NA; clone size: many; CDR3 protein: CASSPTGTSYNEQFF; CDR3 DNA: TGTGCCAGCAGCCCAACCGGGACTTCATACAATGAGCAGTTCTTC
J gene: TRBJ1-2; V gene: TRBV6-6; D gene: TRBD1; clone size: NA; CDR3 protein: CASSGTGTSFGGYTF; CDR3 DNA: TGTGCCAGCAGTGGGACAGGGACTAGTTTCGGGGGCTACACCTTC
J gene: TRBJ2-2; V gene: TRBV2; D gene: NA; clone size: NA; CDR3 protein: CASREMAGTGELFF; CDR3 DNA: TGTGCCAGCAGGGAGATGGCCGGGACCGGGGAGCTGTTTTTT
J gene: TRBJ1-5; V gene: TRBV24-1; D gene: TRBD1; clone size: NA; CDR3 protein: CATSDPRTGDQPQHF; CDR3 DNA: TGTGCCACCAGTGATCCCCGGACAGGGGATCAGCCCCAGCATTTT
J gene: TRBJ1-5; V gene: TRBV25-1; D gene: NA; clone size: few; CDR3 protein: CASSEAGSQPQHF; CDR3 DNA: TGTGCCAGCAGTGAGGCAGGAAGTCAGCCCCAGCATTTT
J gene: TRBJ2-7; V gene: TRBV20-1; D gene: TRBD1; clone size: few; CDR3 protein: CSARDRGRYEQYF; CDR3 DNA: TGCAGTGCAAGGGACAGGGGCCGCTACGAGCAGTACTTC
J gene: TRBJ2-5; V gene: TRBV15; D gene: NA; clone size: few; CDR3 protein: CATSSRLRTETQYF; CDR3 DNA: TGTGCCACCAGCAGCAGACTACGGACGGAGACCCAGTACTTC
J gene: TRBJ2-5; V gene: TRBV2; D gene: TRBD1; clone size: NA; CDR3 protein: CASMGRRTGGETQYF; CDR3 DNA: TGTGCCAGCATGGGACGTCGGACAGGGGGAGAGACCCAGTACTTC
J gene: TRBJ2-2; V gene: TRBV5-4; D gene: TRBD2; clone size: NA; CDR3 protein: CASSSAGLAGNTGELFF; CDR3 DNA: TGTGCCAGCAGCTCCGCGGGTCTAGCGGGGAACACCGGGGAGCTGTTTTTT
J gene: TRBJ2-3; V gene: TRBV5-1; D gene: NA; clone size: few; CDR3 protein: CASSLGQAEDTQYF; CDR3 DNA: TGCGCCAGCAGCTTGGGACAGGCGGAAGATACGCAGTATTTT
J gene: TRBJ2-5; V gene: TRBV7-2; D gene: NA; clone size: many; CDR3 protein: CASRSRTEETQYF; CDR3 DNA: TGTGCCAGCAGGTCCCGGACAGAAGAGACCCAGTACTTC
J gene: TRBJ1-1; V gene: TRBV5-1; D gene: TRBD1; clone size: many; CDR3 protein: CASSLRVDRGNTEAFF; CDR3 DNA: TGCGCCAGCAGCTTAAGGGTCGACAGGGGAAACACTGAAGCTTTCTTT
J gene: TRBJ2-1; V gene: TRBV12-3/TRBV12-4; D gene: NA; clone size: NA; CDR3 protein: CASSFWQGGIRQQFF; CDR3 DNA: TGTGCCAGCAGTTTTTGGCAGGGTGGGATTCGACAGCAGTTCTTC
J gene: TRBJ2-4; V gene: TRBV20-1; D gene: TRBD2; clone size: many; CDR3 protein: CSAATSAGIQYF; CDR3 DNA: TGCAGTGCCGCAACTAGCGCGGGCATTCAGTACTTC
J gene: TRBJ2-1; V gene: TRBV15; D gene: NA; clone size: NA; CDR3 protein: CATSSQGGDYNEQFF; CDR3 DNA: TGTGCCACCAGCAGTCAGGGGGGGGACTACAATGAGCAGTTCTTC
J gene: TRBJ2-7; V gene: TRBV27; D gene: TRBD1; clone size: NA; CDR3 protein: CASSLWGSGTVSYEQYF; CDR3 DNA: TGTGCCAGCAGTTTATGGGGGTCCGGGACAGTTTCCTACGAGCAGTACTTC
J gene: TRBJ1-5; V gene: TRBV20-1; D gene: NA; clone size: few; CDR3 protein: CSARDATQPQHF; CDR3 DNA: TGCAGTGCTCGAGATGCCACCCAGCCCCAGCATTTT
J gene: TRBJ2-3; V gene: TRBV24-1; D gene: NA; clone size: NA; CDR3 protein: CATSDFDTSTDTQYF; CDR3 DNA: TGTGCCACCAGTGACTTCGACACGAGCACAGATACGCAGTATTTT
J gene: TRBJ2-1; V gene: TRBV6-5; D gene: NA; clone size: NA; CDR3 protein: CASSPWGGGNNEQFF; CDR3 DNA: TGTGCCAGCAGTCCCTGGGGAGGGGGCAATAACGAGCAGTTCTTC
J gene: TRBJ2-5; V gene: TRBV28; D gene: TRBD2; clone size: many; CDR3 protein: CASSRGGGETQYF; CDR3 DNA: TGTGCCAGCAGTCGAGGCGGGGGAGAGACCCAGTACTTC
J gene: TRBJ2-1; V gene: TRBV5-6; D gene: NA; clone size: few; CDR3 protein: CASSSQGGAFEQFF; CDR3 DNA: TGTGCCAGCAGCTCGCAGGGGGGGGCGTTCGAGCAGTTCTTC
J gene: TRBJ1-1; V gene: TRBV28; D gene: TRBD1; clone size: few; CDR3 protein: CASSLPRQGRGTEAFF; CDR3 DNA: TGTGCCAGCAGTTTACCCCGACAGGGGAGGGGCACTGAAGCTTTCTTT
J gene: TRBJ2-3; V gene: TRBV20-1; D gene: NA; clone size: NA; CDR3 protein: CSAHWETSSTDTQYF; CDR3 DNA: TGCAGTGCTCACTGGGAGACCTCTAGCACAGATACGCAGTATTTT
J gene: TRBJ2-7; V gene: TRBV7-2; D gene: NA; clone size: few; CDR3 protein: CASSLSPIPGTYEQYF; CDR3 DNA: TGTGCCAGCAGCTTAAGCCCCATTCCTGGGACCTACGAGCAGTACTTC
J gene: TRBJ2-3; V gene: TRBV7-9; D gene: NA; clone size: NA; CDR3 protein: CASSPGPRGRDTQYF; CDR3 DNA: TGTGCCAGCAGTCCAGGCCCCCGGGGGAGGGATACGCAGTATTTT